A selection of T cell receptor beta chains follows, all from one sample in a study of human T cells and chemical hapten exposure. TCRdb recomputed calls from the RACE reads with MiXCR, one row per CDR3 protein. The data contain about 120,000 distinct CDR3 sequences, 12% of them singletons. Sequenced here: whole blood, sampled in connection with sensitization to the hapten diphenylcyclopropenone (DPC). Receptors originate from a woman in her 50s with alopecia areata. Some clones in this sample may be carry-over from other donors' samples. Both conserved end residues are part of each CDR3. A D gene is named only where the DNA matches it firmly. Not every row has a clone size; where given, it reads once, few, many or a size class.

NA,TRBV20-1,TRBJ1-6,many,CSARVSQLAYNSPLHF,TGCAGTGCTAGAGTATCCCAACTGGCCTATAATTCACCCCTCCACTTT
NA,TRBV27,TRBJ1-4,NA,CASTIPGRVNEKLFF,TGTGCCAGCACTATACCGGGACGCGTAAATGAAAAACTGTTTTTT
NA,TRBV11-2,TRBJ2-2,few,CASSHDNANTGELFF,TGTGCCAGCAGCCACGACAACGCGAACACCGGGGAGCTGTTTTTT
TRBD1,TRBV6-6,TRBJ1-5,many,CASSFGQGGQPQHF,TGTGCCAGCAGTTTTGGACAGGGTGGTCAGCCCCAGCATTTT
NA,TRBV18,TRBJ2-1,NA,CASSPNSGAYNEQFF,TGTGCCAGCTCACCAAACTCCGGGGCCTACAATGAGCAGTTCTTC
NA,TRBV7-9,TRBJ2-2,many,CASRFGGRSTGELFF,TGTGCCAGCCGATTTGGAGGCCGATCCACCGGGGAGCTGTTTTTT
NA,TRBV7-2,TRBJ2-2,many,CASSLWGGKNTGELFF,TGTGCCAGCAGCTTATGGGGCGGGAAGAACACCGGGGAGCTGTTTTTT
NA,TRBV14,TRBJ2-1,NA,CASSQDFERRYNEQFF,TGTGCCAGCAGCCAAGATTTCGAGCGGAGGTACAATGAGCAGTTCTTC
TRBD1,TRBV24-1,TRBJ2-2,NA,CATRGQGATGELFF,TGTGCCACCAGGGGACAGGGGGCGACCGGGGAGCTGTTTTTT
NA,TRBV29-1,TRBJ2-3,many,CSVGTYSTDTQYF,TGCAGCGTGGGTACCTACAGCACAGATACGCAGTATTTT
NA,TRBV11-2,TRBJ1-1,NA,CASSLGQETEAFF,TGTGCCAGCAGCTTAGGCCAGGAGACTGAAGCTTTCTTT
TRBD1,TRBV5-5,TRBJ2-7,many,CASSLPGQGSEEQYF,TGTGCCAGCAGCTTACCAGGACAGGGATCCGAGGAGCAGTACTTC
NA,TRBV2,TRBJ1-1,few,CASVLQVEAFF,TGTGCCAGCGTCCTACAGGTTGAAGCTTTCTTT
TRBD1,TRBV12-3/TRBV12-4,TRBJ1-1,few,CASRWTGEAFF,TGTGCCAGCAGATGGACAGGGGAAGCTTTCTTT
NA,TRBV23-1,TRBJ2-3,few,CASSQGAPLSHTDTQYF,TGCGCCAGCAGTCAAGGGGCGCCCCTCTCACACACAGATACGCAGTATTTT
NA,TRBV29-1,TRBJ1-1,NA,CSVTTGNTEAFF,TGCAGCGTTACGACAGGGAACACTGAAGCTTTCTTT
NA,TRBV20-1,TRBJ2-3,NA,CSAPPGLITDTQYF,TGCAGTGCCCCCCCGGGACTGATCACAGATACGCAGTATTTT
NA,TRBV9,TRBJ2-2,NA,CATCPGDTGELFF,TGTGCCACCTGTCCGGGGGACACCGGGGAGCTGTTTTTT
NA,TRBV11-2,TRBJ2-5,NA,CASSLEFEETQYF,TGTGCCAGCAGCTTAGAATTTGAAGAGACCCAGTACTTC
NA,TRBV29-1,TRBJ1-2,many,CSVAGTYGYTF,TGCAGCGTGGCTGGGACATATGGCTACACCTTC
NA,TRBV6-5,TRBJ2-2,NA,CASNRLDGGGELFF,TGTGCCAGCAACCGACTAGATGGCGGCGGGGAGCTGTTTTTT
NA,TRBV18,TRBJ1-1,NA,CASSSGYVDTEAFF,TGTGCCAGCTCATCCGGATATGTCGACACTGAAGCTTTCTTT
NA,TRBV10-1,TRBJ2-5,NA,CASSAAANQETQYF,TGCGCCAGCAGTGCGGCAGCTAACCAAGAGACCCAGTACTTC